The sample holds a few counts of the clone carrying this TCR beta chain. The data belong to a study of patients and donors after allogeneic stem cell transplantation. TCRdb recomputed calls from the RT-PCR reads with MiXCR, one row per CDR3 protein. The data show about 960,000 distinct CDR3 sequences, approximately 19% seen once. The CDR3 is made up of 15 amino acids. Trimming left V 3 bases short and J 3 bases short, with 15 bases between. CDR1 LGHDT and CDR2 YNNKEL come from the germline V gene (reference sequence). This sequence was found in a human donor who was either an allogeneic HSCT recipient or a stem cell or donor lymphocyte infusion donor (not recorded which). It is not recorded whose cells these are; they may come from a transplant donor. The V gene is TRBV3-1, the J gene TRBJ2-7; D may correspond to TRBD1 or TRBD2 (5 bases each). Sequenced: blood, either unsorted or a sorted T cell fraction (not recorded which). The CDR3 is CASSHAAGTHYEQYF. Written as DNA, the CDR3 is TGTGCCAGCAGCCATGCCGCCGGGACCCACTACGAGCAGTACTTC.